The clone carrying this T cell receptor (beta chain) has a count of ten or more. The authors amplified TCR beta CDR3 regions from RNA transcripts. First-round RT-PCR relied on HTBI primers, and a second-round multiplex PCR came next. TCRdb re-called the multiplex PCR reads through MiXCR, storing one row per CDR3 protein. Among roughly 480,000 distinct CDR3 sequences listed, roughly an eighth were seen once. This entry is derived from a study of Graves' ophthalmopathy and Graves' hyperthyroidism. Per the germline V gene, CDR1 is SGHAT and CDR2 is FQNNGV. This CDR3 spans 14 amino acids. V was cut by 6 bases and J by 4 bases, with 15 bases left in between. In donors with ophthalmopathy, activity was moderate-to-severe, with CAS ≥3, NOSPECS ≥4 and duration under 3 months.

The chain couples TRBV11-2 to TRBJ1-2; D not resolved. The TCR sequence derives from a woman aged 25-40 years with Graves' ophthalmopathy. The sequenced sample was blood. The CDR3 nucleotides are TGTGCCAGCAGTCCCCGGCACAACACCTATGGCTACACCTTC. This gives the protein CASSPRHNTYGYTF.